The text below deals with one T cell receptor beta chain. Antigen unknown. V lost 9 bases and J 0 bases, leaving 13 bases between the germline ends. Germline CDR1 reads LNHDA; CDR2 reads SQIVND (reference sequence). This CDR3 has 14 residues. The data were taken from a study of T cells in Graves' hyperthyroidism and ophthalmopathy. Study-level findings and limits: Classification by a 13 V-J model distinguished ophthalmopathy from stable hyperthyroidism. Before onset, by a median of approximately 5.9 months, the model predicted ophthalmopathy.

Authors of the study amplified TCR beta CDR3 regions from RNA transcripts. An initial round of RT-PCR targeting the TCR CDR3 relied on the HTBI primer set. TCRdb analysed the multiplex PCR reads with MiXCR anew, one entry per CDR3 protein. The table has under 450,000 distinct CDR3 sequences, around 14% seen once. Absent ophthalmopathy progression within 18 months defined stable Graves' hyperthyroidism. Sequencing was carried out using blood. The sequence derives from a woman aged 18-30 years with Graves' hyperthyroidism. The chain is built from TRBV19 and TRBJ2-3, with D possibly matching TRBD1 (5 bases). The chain's CDR3 is CASKDRPSTDTQYF. The CDR3 coding sequence is TGTGCCAGCAAAGACAGACCTAGCACAGATACGCAGTATTTT.